This T cell receptor (beta chain) originates from a study of response to subunit inactivated influenza vaccine. V was cut by 5 bases and J by 6 bases, with 11 bases left in between. The CDR3 totals 12 residues. Germline V gene data show CDR1 as SEHNR and CDR2 as FQNEAQ (reference sequence). TCRdb re-derived calls from the RT-PCR reads in MiXCR, one entry per CDR3 protein. Of just under 550,000 distinct CDR3 sequences listed, 20% to 25% are singletons. This clonotype appeared a few times. The sample was also linked to a second study, of T cells expressing NK-cell markers. As reported in that work: UMIs were included in TCR beta cDNA generated by 5'RACE template switching.

J is TRBJ2-7 and V is TRBV7-9; D gene uncertain. The sample here was CD4+ T cells sorted from PBMCs, taken about 13 days after vaccination. The clonotype comes from a man in his fifties or sixties who received an inactivated influenza vaccine. The CDR3 region is CASSPEYFEQYF. CDR3 sequence (DNA): TGTGCCAGCAGCCCTGAGTACTTCGAGCAGTACTTC.